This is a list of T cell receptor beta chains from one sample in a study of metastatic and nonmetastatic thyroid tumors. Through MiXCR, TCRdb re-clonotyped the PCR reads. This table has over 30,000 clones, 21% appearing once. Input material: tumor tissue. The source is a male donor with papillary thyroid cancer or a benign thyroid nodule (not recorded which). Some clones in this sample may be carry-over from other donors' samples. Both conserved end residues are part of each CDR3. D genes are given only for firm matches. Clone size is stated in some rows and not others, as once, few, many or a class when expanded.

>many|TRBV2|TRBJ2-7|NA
TGTGCCAGCAGTAGGGGAGACGAGCAGTACTTC
CASSRGDEQYF
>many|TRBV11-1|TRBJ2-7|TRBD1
TGTGCCAGCAGCCCTGGCCCGGGACAGGGGTCCTACGAGCAGTACTTC
CASSPGPGQGSYEQYF
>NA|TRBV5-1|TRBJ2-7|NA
TGCGCCAGCAGCTTACAGGGCTCCTACGAGCAGTACTTC
CASSLQGSYEQYF
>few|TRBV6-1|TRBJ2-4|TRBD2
TGTGCCAGCAGAGTCGGACTAGCTCAAAACATTCAGTACTTC
CASRVGLAQNIQYF
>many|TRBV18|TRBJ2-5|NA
TGTGCCAGCTCACCATTCCCCGGGCAGTCCGAAGAGACCCAGTACTTC
CASSPFPGQSEETQYF
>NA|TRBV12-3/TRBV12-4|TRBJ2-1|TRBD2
TGTGCCATCAGTCGGACTAGCGGGACGAATGAGCAGCTCTTC
CAISRTSGTNEQLF
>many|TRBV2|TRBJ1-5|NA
TGTGCCAGCGGGACGGATAGCAATCAGCCCCAGCATTTT
CASGTDSNQPQHF
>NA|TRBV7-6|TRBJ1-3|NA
TGTGCCAGCAGCTTAGGTTACGGGGGTGGAAACACCATATATTTT
CASSLGYGGGNTIYF
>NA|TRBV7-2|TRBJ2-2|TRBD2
TGTGCCAGCAGCGGCAGCGGGAGGGCCGGGGAGCTGTTTTTT
CASSGSGRAGELFF
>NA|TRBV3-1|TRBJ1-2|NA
TGTGCCAGCAGCCAAGAAATTAGCTATGGCTACACCTTC
CASSQEISYGYTF
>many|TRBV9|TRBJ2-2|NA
TGTGCCAGCAGCGTAGCGGGAGCGAACACCGGGGAGCTGTTTTTT
CASSVAGANTGELFF
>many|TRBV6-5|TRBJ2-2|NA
TGTGCCAGCAGTTACCAGACAACGAACACCGGGGAGCTGTTTTTT
CASSYQTTNTGELFF
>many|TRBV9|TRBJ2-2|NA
TGTGCCAGCAGCGGACTACTACGCGGGGAGCTGTTTTTT
CASSGLLRGELFF
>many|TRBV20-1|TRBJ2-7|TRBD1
TGCAGTGCTAGAGAGCAAATCCGGGACAGGCCCTACGAGCAGTACTTC
CSAREQIRDRPYEQYF
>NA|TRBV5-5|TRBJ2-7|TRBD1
TGTGCCAGCAGCTCACAGACAGGGCTAATATTGCAGTACTTC
CASSSQTGLILQYF
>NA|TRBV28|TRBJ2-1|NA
TGTGCCAGCAGTCTCCCCTCGGGAGCGGACACCTACAATGAGCAGTTCTTC
CASSLPSGADTYNEQFF
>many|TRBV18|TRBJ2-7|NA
TGTGCCAGCTCACCAAGAAGCAGGGACGAGCAGTACTTC
CASSPRSRDEQYF
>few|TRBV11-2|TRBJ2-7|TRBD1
TGTGCCAGCAGCTACCGGGACAGGGATTTGCCTCAGTACTTC
CASSYRDRDLPQYF
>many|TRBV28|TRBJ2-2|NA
TGTGCCAGCAGTTTAGGGGGCACCGGGGAGCTGTTTTTT
CASSLGGTGELFF
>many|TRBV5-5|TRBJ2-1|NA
TGTGCCAGCAGCTCCTGGGCACCCGACAATGAGCAGTTCTTC
CASSSWAPDNEQFF
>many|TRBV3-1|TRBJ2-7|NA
TGTGCCAGCAGCCAGGCGTACCCGTCCTACGAGCAGTACTTC
CASSQAYPSYEQYF
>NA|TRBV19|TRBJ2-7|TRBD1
TGTGCCAGTAGTCCGGACAGGTCAGACGACGAGCAGTACTTC
CASSPDRSDDEQYF
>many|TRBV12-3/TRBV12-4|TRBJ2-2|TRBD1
TGTGCCAGCGTCAGGACAGGGGCTGTTGCCGGGGAGCTGTTTTTT
CASVRTGAVAGELFF
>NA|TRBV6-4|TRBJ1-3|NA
TGTGCCAGCAGGACCGTGGTGGCGAGCTCTGGAAACACCATATATTTT
CASRTVVASSGNTIYF
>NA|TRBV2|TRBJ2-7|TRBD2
TGTGCCAGCAGCGGGACTAGTAGCCACGAGCAGTACTTC
CASSGTSSHEQYF
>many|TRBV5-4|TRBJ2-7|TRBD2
TGTGCCAGCAGCATGGGGCTAGCGGGGGAGCAGTACTTC
CASSMGLAGEQYF
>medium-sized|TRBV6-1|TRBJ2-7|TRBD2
TGTGCCAGCAGTCCCGGGACTAGCGGGAGGAACGAGCAGTACTTC
CASSPGTSGRNEQYF
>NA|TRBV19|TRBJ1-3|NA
TGTGCCAGTAGCAGAGGCGCACCCTCTGGAAACACCATATATTTT
CASSRGAPSGNTIYF
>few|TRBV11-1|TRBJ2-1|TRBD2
TGTGCCAGCAGTCATAGCGGGAGTGTCTACAATGAGCAGTTCTTC
CASSHSGSVYNEQFF
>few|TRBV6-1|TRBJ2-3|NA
TGTGCCAGCAGTGACAGGGGAGGGATAGATACGCAGTATTTT
CASSDRGGIDTQYF
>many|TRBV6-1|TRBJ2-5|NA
TGTGCCAGCACGAGAGGGAAAGAGACCCAGTACTTC
CASTRGKETQYF
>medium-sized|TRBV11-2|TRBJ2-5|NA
TGTGCCAGCAGCTGGGGACGGAAAGAGACCCAGTACTTC
CASSWGRKETQYF
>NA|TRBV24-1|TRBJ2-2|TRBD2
TGTGCCACCAGTGATCGGACTAGCGGGAACACCGGGGAGCTGTTTTTT
CATSDRTSGNTGELFF
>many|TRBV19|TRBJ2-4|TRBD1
TGTGCGACAGGGTTCGGTCAAAACATTCAGTACTTC
CATGFGQNIQYF
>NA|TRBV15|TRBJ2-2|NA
TGTGCCACCAGCAGAGTTGCAGGTGGGACCGGGGAGCTGTTTTTT
CATSRVAGGTGELFF
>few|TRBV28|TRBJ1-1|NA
TGTGTCAGCACCCTCAGGGGCGTTAACAATGAAGCTTTCTTT
CVSTLRGVNNEAFF
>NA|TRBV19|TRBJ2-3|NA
TGTGCCAGTAGTGCAGTGGGGTCCTTCGGGACGCAGTATTTT
CASSAVGSFGTQYF
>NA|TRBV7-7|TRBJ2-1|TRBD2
TGTGCTAGCAGCCCGACTAGCGGGAGGGTGGATGAGCAGTTCTTC
CASSPTSGRVDEQFF
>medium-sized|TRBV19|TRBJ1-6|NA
TGTGCCAGTGGGGTTCGATTCGGTAATTCACCCCTCCACTTT
CASGVRFGNSPLHF
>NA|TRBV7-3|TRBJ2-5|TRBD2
TGTGCCAGCAGCCCCCTAGCGGGGGGGCCGGGGACCCAGTACTTC
CASSPLAGGPGTQYF
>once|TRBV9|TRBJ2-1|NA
TGTGCCAGCAGCCCGAACGACAGTGGTGGAAAGCAGTTCTTC
CASSPNDSGGKQFF
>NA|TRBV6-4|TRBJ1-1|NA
TGTGCCAGCAGTAATTCCCAGACAGGAGAATCTTTCTTT
CASSNSQTGESFF
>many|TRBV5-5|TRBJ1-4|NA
TGTGCCAGCCGAACAGGAACTAATGAAAAACTGTTTTTT
CASRTGTNEKLFF
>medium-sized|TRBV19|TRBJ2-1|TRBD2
TGTGCCAGTAGCGACTTGTTGGGGGGGGATGAGCAGTTCTTC
CASSDLLGGDEQFF
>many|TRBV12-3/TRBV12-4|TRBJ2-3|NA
TGTGCCAGCAGTTCTATAGATACGCAGTATTTT
CASSSIDTQYF
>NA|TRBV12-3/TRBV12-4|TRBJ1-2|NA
TGTGCCAGCAGTATAAGTGTCCCAGCGGGCGGAGGGGTAGGTCGTGGCTACACCTTC
CASSISVPAGGGVGRGYTF
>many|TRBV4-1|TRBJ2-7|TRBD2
TGCGCCAGCAGCCAAGCGGCGGGAGGCTACGAGCAGTACTTC
CASSQAAGGYEQYF
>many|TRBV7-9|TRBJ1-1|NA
TGTGCCAGCAGCTTCCTGGTCCCGGGACTCCACCGGGACACTGAAGCTTTCTTT
CASSFLVPGLHRDTEAFF
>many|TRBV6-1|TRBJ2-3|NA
TGTGCCAGCACTGTTCGGCTGGGGGATACGCAGTATTTT
CASTVRLGDTQYF
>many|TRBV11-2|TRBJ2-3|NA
TGTGCCAGCAGGACAGGCTACACAGATACGCAGTATTTT
CASRTGYTDTQYF
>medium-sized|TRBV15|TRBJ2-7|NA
TGTGCCACCGGCACCGCGGTGGGGGGCGCGGAGGGCGAGCAGTACTTC
CATGTAVGGAEGEQYF